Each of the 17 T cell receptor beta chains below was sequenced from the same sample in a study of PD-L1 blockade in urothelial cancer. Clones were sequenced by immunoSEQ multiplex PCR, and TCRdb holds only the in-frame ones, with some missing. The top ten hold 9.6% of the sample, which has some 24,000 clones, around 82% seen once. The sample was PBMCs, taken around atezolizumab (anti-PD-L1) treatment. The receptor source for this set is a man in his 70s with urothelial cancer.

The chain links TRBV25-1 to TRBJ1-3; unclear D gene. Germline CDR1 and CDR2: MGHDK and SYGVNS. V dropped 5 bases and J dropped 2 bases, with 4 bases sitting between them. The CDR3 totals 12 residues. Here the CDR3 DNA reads TGTGCCAGCAGTATAACTGGAAACACCATATATTTT. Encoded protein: CASSITGNTIYF.

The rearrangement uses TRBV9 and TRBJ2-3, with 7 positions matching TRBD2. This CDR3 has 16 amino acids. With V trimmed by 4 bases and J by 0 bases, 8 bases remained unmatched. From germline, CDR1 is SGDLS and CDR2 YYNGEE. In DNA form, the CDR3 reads TGTGCCAGCAGCCTCTGGGAGGGAGCGAGCACAGATACGCAGTATTTT. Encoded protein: CASSLWEGASTDTQYF.

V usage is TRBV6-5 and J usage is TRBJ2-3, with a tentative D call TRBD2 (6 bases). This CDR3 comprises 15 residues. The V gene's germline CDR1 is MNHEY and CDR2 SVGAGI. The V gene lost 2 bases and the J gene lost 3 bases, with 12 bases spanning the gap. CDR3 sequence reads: CASSYGGTDTDTQYF. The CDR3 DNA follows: TGTGCCAGCAGTTACGGGGGGACTGATACAGATACGCAGTATTTT.

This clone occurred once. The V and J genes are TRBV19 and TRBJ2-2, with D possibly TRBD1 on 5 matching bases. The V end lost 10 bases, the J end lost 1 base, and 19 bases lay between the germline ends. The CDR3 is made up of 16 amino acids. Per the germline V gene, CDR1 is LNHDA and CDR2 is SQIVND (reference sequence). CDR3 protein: CATPTGDSLNTGELFF. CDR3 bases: TGTGCCACTCCGACTGGTGACAGTTTGAACACCGGGGAGCTGTTTTTT.

The CDR3, as DNA: TGCGCCAGCAGGGGCACCGGCGAGCAGTTCTTC. Its protein product is CASRGTGEQFF. The chain carries TRBV5-1 and TRBJ2-1, with D unresolved. V was pared by 5 bases and J by 10 bases, with 10 bases between. Germline V gene lookup returns CDR1 SGHRS and CDR2 YFSETQ. The CDR3 is 11 amino acids.

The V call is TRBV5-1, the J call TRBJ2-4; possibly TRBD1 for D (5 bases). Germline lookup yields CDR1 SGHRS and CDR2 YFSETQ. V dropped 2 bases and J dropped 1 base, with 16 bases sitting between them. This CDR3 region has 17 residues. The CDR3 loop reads CASSLDGSKGAKNIQYF. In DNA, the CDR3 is TGCGCCAGCAGCTTAGACGGCAGCAAGGGGGCCAAAAACATTCAGTACTTC.

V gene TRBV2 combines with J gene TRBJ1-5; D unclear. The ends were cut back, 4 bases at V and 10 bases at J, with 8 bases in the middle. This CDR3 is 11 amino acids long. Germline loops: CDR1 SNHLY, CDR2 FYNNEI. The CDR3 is CASSGLGPQHF. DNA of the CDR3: TGTGCCAGCAGTGGTCTCGGTCCCCAGCATTTT.

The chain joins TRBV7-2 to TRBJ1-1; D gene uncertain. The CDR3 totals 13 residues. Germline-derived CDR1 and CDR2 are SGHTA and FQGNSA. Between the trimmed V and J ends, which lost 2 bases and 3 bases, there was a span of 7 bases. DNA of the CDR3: TGTGCCAGCAGCTTATGGGGAGACACTGAAGCTTTCTTT. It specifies CASSLWGDTEAFF. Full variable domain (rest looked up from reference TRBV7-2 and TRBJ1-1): GAGVSQSPSNKVTEKGKDVELRCDPISGHTALYWYRQSLGQGLEFLIYFQGNSAPDKSGLPSDRFSAERTGGSVSTLTIQRTQQEDSAVYLCASSLWGDTEAFFGQGTRLTVV.

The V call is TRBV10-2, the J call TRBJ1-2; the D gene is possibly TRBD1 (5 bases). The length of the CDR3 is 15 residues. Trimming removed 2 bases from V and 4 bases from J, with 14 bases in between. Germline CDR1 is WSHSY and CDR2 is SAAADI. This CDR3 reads CASSERWGLGYGYTF. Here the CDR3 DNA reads TGCGCCAGCAGTGAGAGGTGGGGCTTAGGCTATGGCTACACCTTC.

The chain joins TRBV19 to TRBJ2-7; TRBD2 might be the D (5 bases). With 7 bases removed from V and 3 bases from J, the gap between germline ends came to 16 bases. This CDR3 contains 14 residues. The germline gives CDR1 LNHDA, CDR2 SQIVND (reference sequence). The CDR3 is CASNLQDGDYEQYF. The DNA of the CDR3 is TGTGCCAGTAACCTGCAGGACGGGGACTACGAGCAGTACTTC.

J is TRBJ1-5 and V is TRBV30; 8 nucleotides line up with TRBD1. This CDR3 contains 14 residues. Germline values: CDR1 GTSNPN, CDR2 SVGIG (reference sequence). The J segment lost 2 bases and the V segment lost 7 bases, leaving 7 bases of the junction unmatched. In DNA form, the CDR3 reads TGTGCCTCAGAAGGACAGGGAGGCAATCAGCCCCAGCATTTT. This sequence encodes CASEGQGGNQPQHF.

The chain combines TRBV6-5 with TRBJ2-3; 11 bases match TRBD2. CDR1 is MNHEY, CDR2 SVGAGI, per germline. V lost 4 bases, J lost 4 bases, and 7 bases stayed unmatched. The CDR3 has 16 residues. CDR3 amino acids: CASSSPGTSGPDTQYF. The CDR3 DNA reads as TGTGCCAGCAGTTCCCCCGGGACTAGCGGCCCAGATACGCAGTATTTT.

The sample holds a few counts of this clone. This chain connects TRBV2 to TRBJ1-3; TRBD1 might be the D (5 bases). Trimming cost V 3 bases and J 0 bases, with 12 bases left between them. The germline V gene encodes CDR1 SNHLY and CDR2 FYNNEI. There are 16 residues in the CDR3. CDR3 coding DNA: TGTGCCAGCAGTGAGGGACTCCCGAGCTCTGGAAACACCATATATTTT. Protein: CASSEGLPSSGNTIYF.

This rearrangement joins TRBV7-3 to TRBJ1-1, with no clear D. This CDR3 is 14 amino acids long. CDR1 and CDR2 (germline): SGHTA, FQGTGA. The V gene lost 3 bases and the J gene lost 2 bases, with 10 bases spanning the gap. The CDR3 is CASSLGGLNTEAFF. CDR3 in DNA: TGTGCCAGCAGCTTGGGCGGACTAAACACTGAAGCTTTCTTT.

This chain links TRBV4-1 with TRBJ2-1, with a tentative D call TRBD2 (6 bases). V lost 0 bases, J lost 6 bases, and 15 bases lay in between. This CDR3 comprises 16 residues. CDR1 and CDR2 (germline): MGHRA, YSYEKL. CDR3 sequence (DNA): TGCGCCAGCAGCCAAGATCGGCTCGGAGGGATCAATGAGCAGTTCTTC. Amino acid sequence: CASSQDRLGGINEQFF.

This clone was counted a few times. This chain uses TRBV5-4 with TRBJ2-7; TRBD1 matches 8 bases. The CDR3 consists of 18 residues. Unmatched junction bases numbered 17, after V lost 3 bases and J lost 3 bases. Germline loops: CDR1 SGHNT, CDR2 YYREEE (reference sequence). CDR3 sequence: CASSSGTGIRLDGYEQYF. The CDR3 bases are TGTGCCAGCAGCTCGGGGACAGGAATAAGGCTTGACGGCTACGAGCAGTACTTC.

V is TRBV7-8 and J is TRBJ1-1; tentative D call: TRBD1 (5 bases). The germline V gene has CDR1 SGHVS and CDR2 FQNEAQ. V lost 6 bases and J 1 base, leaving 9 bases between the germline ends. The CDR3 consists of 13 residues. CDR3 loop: CASRQQENTEAFF. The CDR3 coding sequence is TGTGCCAGCAGGCAACAGGAGAACACTGAAGCTTTCTTT.